Sequencing of this TCR beta chain was carried out in a study of graft-versus-host responses after intestinal transplantation. Study-wide context: Recipients across the board were started on anti-thymocyte globulin induction, then kept on tacrolimus and steroids for two to three years. Whole-study results and caveats: Allograft graft-versus-host to host-versus-graft clonal ratios ran high in patients with graft-donor T cell macrochimerism.

As to this clone: Its antigen remains unidentified.

Assay used: immunoSEQ multiplex PCR; TCRdb lists only in-frame clones, some missing. The sample has 130,000 or so clones; more than 90% are singletons. This specimen consisted of unstimulated CD4+ T cells sorted from spleen or lymph node cells, obtained before intestinal transplant. This receptor was obtained from a human donor who received an intestinal transplant.

CDR3 amino acids: CASSLQPTGELFF. The CDR3 DNA reads as TGCGCCAGCAGCTTGCAACCAACCGGGGAGCTGTTTTTT. V and J are TRBV5-1 and TRBJ2-2, with unresolved D. From germline, CDR1 is SGHRS and CDR2 YFSETQ. The V end was cut by 1 base, the J end by 5 bases, with 6 bases between. The CDR3 loop spans 13 amino acids.